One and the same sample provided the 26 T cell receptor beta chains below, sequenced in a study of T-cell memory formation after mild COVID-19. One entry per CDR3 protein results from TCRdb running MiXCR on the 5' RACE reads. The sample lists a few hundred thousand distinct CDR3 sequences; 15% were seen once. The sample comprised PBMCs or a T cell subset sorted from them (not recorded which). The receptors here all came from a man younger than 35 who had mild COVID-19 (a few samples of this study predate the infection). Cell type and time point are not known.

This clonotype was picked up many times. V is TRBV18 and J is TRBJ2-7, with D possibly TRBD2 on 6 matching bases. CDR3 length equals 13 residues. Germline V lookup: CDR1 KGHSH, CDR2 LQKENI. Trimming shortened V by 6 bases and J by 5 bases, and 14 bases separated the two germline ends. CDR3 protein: CASSLAGRNEQYF. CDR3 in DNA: TGTGCCAGCTCGCTCGCGGGGAGAAACGAGCAGTACTTC.

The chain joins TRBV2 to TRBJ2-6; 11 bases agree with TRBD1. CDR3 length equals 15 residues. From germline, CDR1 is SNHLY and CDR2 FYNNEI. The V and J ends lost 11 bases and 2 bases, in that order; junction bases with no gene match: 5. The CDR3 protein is CAGGQGATGANVLTF. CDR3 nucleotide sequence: TGTGCCGGCGGACAGGGGGCCACTGGGGCCAACGTCCTGACTTTC.

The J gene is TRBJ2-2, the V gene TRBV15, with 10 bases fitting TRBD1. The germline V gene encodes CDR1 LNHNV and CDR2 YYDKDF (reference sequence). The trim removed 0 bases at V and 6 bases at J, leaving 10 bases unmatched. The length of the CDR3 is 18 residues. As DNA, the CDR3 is TGTGCCACCAGCAGAGATGGGTTCGGACAGGGGGTTGCCGGGGAGCTGTTTTTT. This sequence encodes CATSRDGFGQGVAGELFF.

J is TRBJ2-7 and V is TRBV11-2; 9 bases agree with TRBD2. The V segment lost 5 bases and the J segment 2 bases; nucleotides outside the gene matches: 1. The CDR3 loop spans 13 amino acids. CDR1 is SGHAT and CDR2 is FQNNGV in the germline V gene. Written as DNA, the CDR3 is TGTGCCAGCAGCCGCGGGGGGGCCTACGAGCAGTACGTC. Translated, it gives CASSRGGAYEQYV.

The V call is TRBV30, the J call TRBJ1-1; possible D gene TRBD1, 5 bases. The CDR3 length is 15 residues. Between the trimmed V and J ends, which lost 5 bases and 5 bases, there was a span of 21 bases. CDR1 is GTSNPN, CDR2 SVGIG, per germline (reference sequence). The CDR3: CAWGRVGEGKTEAFF. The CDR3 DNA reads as TGTGCCTGGGGACGGGTGGGGGAAGGAAAGACTGAAGCTTTCTTT.

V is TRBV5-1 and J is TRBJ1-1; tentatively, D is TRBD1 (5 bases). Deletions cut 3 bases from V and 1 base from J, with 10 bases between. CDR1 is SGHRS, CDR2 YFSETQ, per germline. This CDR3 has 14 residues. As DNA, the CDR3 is TGCGCCAGCAGCTATTTAACAGGGAACACTGAAGCTTTCTTT. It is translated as CASSYLTGNTEAFF. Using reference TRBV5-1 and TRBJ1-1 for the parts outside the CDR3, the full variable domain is KAGVTQTPRYLIKTRGQQVTLSCSPISGHRSVSWYQQTPGQGLQFLFEYFSETQRNKGNFPGRFSGRQFSNSRSEMNVSTLELGDSALYLCASSYLTGNTEAFFGQGTRLTVV.

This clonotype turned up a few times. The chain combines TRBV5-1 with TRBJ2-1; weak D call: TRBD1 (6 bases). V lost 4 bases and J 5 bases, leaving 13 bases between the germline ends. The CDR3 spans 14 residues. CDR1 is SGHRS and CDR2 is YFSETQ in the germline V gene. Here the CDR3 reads CASSPQGPNNEQFF. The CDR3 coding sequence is TGCGCCAGCAGCCCCCAGGGGCCCAACAATGAGCAGTTCTTC.

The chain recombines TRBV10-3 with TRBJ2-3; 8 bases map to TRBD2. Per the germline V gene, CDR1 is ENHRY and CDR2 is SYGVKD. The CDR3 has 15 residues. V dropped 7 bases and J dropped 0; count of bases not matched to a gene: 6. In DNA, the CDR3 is TGTGCCATCACCCTTAGCGGGGCTAGCACAGATACGCAGTATTTT. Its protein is CAITLSGASTDTQYF.

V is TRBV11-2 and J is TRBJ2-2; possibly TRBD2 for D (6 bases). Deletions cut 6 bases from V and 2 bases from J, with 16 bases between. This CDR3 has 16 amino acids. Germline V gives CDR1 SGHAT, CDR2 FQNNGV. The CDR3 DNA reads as TGTGCCAGCAGTTCACGCACTAGCAGAAACACCGGGGAGCTGTTTTTT. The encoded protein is CASSSRTSRNTGELFF.

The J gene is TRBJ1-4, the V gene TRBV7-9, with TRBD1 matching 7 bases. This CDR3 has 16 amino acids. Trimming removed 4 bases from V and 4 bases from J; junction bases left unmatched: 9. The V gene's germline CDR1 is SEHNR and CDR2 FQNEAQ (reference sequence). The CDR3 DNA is TGTGCCAGCAGCTCACTCCGGGACAGACTTAATGAAAAACTGTTTTTT. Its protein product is CASSSLRDRLNEKLFF.

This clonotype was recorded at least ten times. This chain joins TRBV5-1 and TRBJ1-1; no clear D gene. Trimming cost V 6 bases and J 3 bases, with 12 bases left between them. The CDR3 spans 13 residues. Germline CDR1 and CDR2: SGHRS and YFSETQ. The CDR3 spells CASTLQDDTEAFF. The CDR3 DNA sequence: TGCGCCAGCACCCTTCAGGATGACACTGAAGCTTTCTTT.

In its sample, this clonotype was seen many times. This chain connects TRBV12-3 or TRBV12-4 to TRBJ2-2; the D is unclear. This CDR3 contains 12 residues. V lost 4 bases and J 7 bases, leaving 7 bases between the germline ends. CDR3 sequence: CASSSPGGELFF. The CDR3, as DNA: TGTGCCAGCAGTTCTCCCGGCGGGGAGCTGTTTTTT.

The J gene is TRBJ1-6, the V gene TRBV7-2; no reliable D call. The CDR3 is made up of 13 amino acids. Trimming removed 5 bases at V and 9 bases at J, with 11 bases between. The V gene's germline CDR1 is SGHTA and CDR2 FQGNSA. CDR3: CASSTPSFSPLHF. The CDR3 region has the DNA TGTGCCAGCAGCACCCCTAGTTTTTCACCCCTCCACTTT.

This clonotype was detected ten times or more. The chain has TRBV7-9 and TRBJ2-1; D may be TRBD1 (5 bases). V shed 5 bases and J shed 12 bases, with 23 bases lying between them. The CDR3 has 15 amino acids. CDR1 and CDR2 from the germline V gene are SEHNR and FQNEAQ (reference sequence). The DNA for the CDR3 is TGTGCCAGCAGCCCGGACGGACAAGGTCGTGGTGTGCAGTTCTTC. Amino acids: CASSPDGQGRGVQFF.

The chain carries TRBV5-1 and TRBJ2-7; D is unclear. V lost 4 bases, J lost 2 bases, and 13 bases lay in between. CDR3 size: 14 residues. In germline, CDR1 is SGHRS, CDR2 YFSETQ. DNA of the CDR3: TGCGCCAGCAGCGGGCAGAGTGGCGCCTACGAGCAGTACTTC. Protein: CASSGQSGAYEQYF.

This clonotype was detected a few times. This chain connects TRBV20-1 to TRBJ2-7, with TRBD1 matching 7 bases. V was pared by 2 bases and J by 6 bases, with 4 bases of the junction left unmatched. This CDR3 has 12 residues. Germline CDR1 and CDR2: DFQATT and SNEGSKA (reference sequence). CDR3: CSARRGQGEQYF. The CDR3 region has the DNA TGCAGTGCTAGAAGGGGGCAAGGCGAGCAGTACTTC.

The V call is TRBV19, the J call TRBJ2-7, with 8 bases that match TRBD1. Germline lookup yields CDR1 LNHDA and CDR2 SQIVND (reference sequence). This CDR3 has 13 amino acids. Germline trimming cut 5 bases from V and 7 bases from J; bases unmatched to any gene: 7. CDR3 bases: TGTGCCAGTAGTCCCGGACAGGGTTGGGAGCAGTACTTC. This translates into CASSPGQGWEQYF.

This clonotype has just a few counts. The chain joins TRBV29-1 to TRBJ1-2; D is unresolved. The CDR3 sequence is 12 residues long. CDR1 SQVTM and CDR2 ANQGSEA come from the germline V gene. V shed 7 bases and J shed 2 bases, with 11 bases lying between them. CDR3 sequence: CSAGGPNYGYTF. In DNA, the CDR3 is TGCAGCGCTGGTGGGCCCAACTATGGCTACACCTTC. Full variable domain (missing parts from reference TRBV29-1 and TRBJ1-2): SAVISQKPSRDICQRGTSLTIQCQVDSQVTMMFWYRQQPGQSLTLIATANQGSEATYESGFVIDKFPISRPNLTFSTLTVSNMSPEDSSIYLCSAGGPNYGYTFGSGTRLTVV.

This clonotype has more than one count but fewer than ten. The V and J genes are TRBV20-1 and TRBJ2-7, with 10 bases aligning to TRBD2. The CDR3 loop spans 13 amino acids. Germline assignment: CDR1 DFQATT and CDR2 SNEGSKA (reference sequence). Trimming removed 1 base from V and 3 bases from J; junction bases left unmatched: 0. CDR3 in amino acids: CSARASGGYEQYV. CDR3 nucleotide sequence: TGCAGTGCTAGAGCTAGCGGGGGCTACGAGCAGTACGTC.

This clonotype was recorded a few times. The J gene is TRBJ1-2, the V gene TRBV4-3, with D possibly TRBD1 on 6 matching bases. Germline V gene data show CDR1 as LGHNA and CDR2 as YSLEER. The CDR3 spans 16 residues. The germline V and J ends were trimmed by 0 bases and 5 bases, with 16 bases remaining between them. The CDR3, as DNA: TGCGCCAGCAGCCAAGATTACGCAGGACAGAGATATGGCTACACCTTC. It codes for CASSQDYAGQRYGYTF.

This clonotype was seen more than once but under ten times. The CDR3 DNA reads TGTGCCAGCTCACCACACTCCTACGAGCAGTACGTC. It encodes CASSPHSYEQYV. This chain connects TRBV18 to TRBJ2-7; the D is unclear. Germline assignment: CDR1 KGHSH and CDR2 LQKENI. CDR3 length equals 12 residues. V gave up 1 base and J gave up 0 bases, with 1 base separating them.

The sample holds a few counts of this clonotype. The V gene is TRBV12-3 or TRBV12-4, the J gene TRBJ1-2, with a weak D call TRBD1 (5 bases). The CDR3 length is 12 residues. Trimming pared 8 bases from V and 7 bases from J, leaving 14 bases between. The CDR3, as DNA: TGTGCCAGCGACGGGCCGAGGGGTGGCTACACCTTC. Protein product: CASDGPRGGYTF.

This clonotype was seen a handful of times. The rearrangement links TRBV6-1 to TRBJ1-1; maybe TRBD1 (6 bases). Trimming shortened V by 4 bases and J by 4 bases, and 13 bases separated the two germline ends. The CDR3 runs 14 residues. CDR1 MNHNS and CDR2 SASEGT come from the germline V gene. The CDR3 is CASSAGTFGTEAFF. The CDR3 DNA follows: TGTGCCAGCAGTGCAGGGACATTCGGCACTGAAGCTTTCTTT.

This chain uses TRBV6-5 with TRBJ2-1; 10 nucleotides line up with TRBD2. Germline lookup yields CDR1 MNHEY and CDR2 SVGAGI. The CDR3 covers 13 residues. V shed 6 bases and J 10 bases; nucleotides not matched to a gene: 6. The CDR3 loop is CASRLAGVREQFF. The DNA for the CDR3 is TGTGCCAGCAGGCTAGCGGGGGTTCGCGAGCAGTTCTTC.

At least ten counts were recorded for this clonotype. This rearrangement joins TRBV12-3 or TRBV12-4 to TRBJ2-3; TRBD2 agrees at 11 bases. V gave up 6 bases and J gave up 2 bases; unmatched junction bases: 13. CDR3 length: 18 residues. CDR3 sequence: CASSLAGTSGTFTDTQYF. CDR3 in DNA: TGTGCCAGCAGCCTGGCCGGGACTAGCGGAACCTTCACAGATACGCAGTATTTT.

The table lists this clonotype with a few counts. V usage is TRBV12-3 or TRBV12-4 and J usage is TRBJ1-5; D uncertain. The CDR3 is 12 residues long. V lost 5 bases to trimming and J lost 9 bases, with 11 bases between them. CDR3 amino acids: CASSPQIAPQHF. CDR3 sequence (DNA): TGTGCCAGCAGTCCGCAGATCGCGCCCCAGCATTTT.